This T cell receptor (beta chain) was captured in a study of sequential checkpoint blockade in melanoma. The overall study: Arm A got nivolumab then ipilimumab; arm B the reverse, 1:1. Under 25 patients had matched tumor biopsies before treatment and at week 13 after nivolumab or ipilimumab alone.

Germline CDR1 and CDR2: MNHGY and SAAAGT. The CDR3 covers 16 residues. V was shortened by 2 bases and J by 5 bases, with 15 bases between the two germline ends. A few counts support this clone. Antigen: not known. Study-wide findings and caveats: In arm A, pretreatment tumor clonality was associated with response. Rising tumor T-cell fraction and clonality meant about 30 times likelier benefit.

Stated treatment: randomized to nivolumab then ipilimumab (arm A) or the reverse (arm B). Only in-frame clones appear in the TCRdb table, and some are missing; sequencing was by immunoSEQ multiplex PCR. The sample gives 1,500 to 2,000 clones, approximately 20% of which show up once; about 10% is in the top ten. This specimen was tumor tissue (inferred from file names), taken from a patient given nivolumab and ipilimumab in sequence. This chain uses TRBV6-8 with TRBJ1-4; D is ambiguous. The source is a human donor with melanoma. DNA for the CDR3: TGTGCCAGCAGTTACAGCCGGACGAATACAAATGAAAAACTGTTTTTT. As protein: CASSYSRTNTNEKLFF.